The subject of this entry is one T cell receptor beta chain. The antigen is undetermined. Sequencing used immunoSEQ multiplex PCR; TCRdb keeps in-frame clones, though not all of them. This table lists under 35,000 clones. This entry comes from a study of T cells in women clearing cervical HPV infection. Whole-study findings and limits: Combining TCR richness with V gene abundances gave approximately 0.84 AUC. CIN3+ cases had significantly higher TCR richness than controls; evenness did not differ.

This receptor was identified in a woman aged 18 to 75 with a cervical HPV16 infection that either progressed to CIN3+ or cleared (not recorded which). What was sequenced was blood buffy coat.

The CDR3 spells CASAADRGEGTQYF. CDR3 DNA (partial): TGTGCCAGTGCCGCGGACAGGGGCGAGGGTACG. The rearrangement uses TRBV19 and TRBJ2-3, with TRBD1 identical over 9 bases. Read coverage stops 3 residues before the CDR3 terminus; the germline J gene supplies the remainder. Germline CDR1 reads LNHDA; CDR2 reads SQIVND (reference sequence). The CDR3 runs to 14 residues. The V gene end was trimmed by 8 bases and the J gene end by 8 bases; junction bases not matched to a gene: 11.